This T cell receptor beta chain was observed in a study of blood T cell repertoires in COVID-19. Trimming took off 3 bases at V and 10 bases at J, with 10 bases between the two ends. This CDR3 has 12 residues. Germline CDR1 reads MNHEY; CDR2 reads SMNVEV (reference sequence). Clones were read by immunoSEQ multiplex PCR, and TCRdb kept only the in-frame ones, dropping some. The sample contains around 280,000 clones, 90% of which appear only once. Sequencing input: PBMCs or T cells enriched from blood (not recorded which). This TCR was sampled from a young woman with acute COVID-19. The chain couples TRBV27 to TRBJ2-1; D is unclear. The CDR3 nucleotides read TGTGCCAGCAGTTTTAGACTCCACGAGCAGTTCTTC. It specifies CASSFRLHEQFF.